Each of the 16 T cell receptor beta chains below was sequenced from the same sample in a study of blood T cell repertoires in COVID-19 (dated by TCRdb to 2018 to 2020). Preparation of the library involved the immunoSEQ multiplex PCR assay. TCRdb obtained this table from immuneACCESS and retained in-frame rearrangements with V and J assigned. These tables miss some clones; where compared with another copy, unresolved V genes account for less than half of the shortfall, and the remainder is unexplained. The sample contains about 120,000 clones, 90% of them found a single time. The top ten constitute 3.8% of the sample. What was sequenced was peripheral blood. The origin of the receptors is a woman aged 60-75 years with COVID-19, enrolled during active disease.

The chain uses TRBV19 and TRBJ1-2, with D possibly TRBD1 on 6 matching bases. The CDR3 length is 14 residues. Germline-derived CDR1 and CDR2 are LNHDA and SQIVND (reference sequence). V dropped 10 bases and J dropped 4 bases, with 19 bases sitting between them. CDR3 amino acids: CATYYRDKGYGYTF. The CDR3 DNA reads as TGTGCCACCTACTACCGGGACAAGGGCTATGGCTACACCTTC.

This chain uses TRBV4-1 with TRBJ1-2, with a weak D call TRBD1 (5 bases). Germline CDR1 reads MGHRA; CDR2 reads YSYEKL. CDR3 length equals 14 residues. Trimming cost V 5 bases and J 0 bases, with 10 bases left between them. The CDR3 bases are TGCGCCAGCAGCATACAGACAGCTAACTATGGCTACACCTTC. Protein sequence: CASSIQTANYGYTF.

The V call is TRBV4-1, the J call TRBJ2-1; 8 nucleotides agree with TRBD1. With 1 base clipped from V and 6 bases from J, the junction kept 2 bases outside the gene matches. Germline V gene lookup returns CDR1 MGHRA and CDR2 YSYEKL. This CDR3 has 14 residues. The chain's CDR3 is CASSQVTGVNEQFF. CDR3 coding DNA: TGCGCCAGCAGCCAAGTGACAGGGGTCAATGAGCAGTTCTTC.

A few counts support this clone. The gene calls are TRBV7-3 and TRBJ1-1; D unresolved. The CDR3 is 13 amino acids. Germline V CDR1 and CDR2: SGHTA, FQGTGA. V shed 2 bases and J shed 0 bases, with 4 bases lying between them. Here the CDR3 reads CASSLEMNTEAFF. CDR3 nucleotides: TGTGCCAGCAGCTTAGAGATGAACACTGAAGCTTTCTTT.

The CDR3 reads CASSSDRGNTEAFF. The CDR3 nucleotides read TGCGCCAGCAGCTCGGACCGGGGGAACACTGAAGCTTTCTTT. The chain combines TRBV5-1 with TRBJ1-1; no clear D gene. Germline V lookup: CDR1 SGHRS, CDR2 YFSETQ. Between the trimmed V and J ends, which lost 3 bases and 1 base, there was a span of 10 bases. This CDR3 region has 14 residues.

The rearrangement joins TRBV3-1 (or the pseudogene TRBV3-2) to TRBJ1-6; D possibly corresponds to TRBD1 (5 bases). V lost 2 bases, J lost 8 bases, and 10 bases lay in between. This CDR3 has 14 residues. Germline V lookup: CDR1 LGHDT, CDR2 YNNKEL (reference sequence). CDR3 protein: CASSQKDRDSPLHF. The CDR3 DNA reads as TGTGCCAGCAGCCAAAAAGACAGAGATTCACCCCTCCACTTT.

V gene TRBV20-1 combines with J gene TRBJ2-3, with D perhaps TRBD2 (5 bases). This CDR3 is 10 amino acids long. Trimming took 6 bases from V and 5 from J, leaving 6 bases between them. From germline, CDR1 is DFQATT and CDR2 SNEGSKA (reference sequence). CDR3 amino acids: CSARGDTQYF. In nucleotides, the CDR3 is TGCAGTGCCCGGGGAGATACGCAGTATTTT.

V is TRBV5-1 and J is TRBJ1-2, with D unresolved. The V end lost 0 bases, the J end lost 4 bases, and 13 bases lay between the germline ends. Looked up from germline, CDR1 is SGHRS and CDR2 is YFSETQ. The CDR3 totals 15 residues. The CDR3 spells CASSLEFRGGYGYTF. The CDR3 region has the DNA TGCGCCAGCAGCTTGGAATTTCGGGGTGGCTATGGCTACACCTTC.

This clone was seen only once. The chain couples TRBV7-2 to TRBJ2-3; no reliable D call. Germline CDR1 reads SGHTA; CDR2 reads FQGNSA. CDR3 length: 14 residues. The V gene lost 7 bases and the J gene lost 2 bases, with 13 bases spanning the gap. CDR3 DNA: TGTGCCAGCATCATCCGACACAACACAGATACGCAGTATTTT. This encodes CASIIRHNTDTQYF.

The DNA for the CDR3 is TGTGCCAGCAGGAAGACGGTAGGGACAGGGGAGCTGTTTTTT. It encodes CASRKTVGTGELFF. The V and J genes are TRBV7-9 and TRBJ2-2, with a tentative D call TRBD1 (6 bases). Germline assignment: CDR1 SEHNR and CDR2 FQNEAQ (reference sequence). Trimming pared 6 bases from V and 8 bases from J, leaving 16 bases between. The CDR3 covers 14 residues.

The rearrangement links TRBV5-8 to TRBJ2-7, with unresolved D. CDR3 length: 15 residues. The V gene's germline CDR1 is SGHTS and CDR2 YDEGEE. The V end was cut by 2 bases, the J end by 3 bases, with 15 bases between. CDR3 coding DNA: TGTGCCAGCAGCTTATTAACCAGACATGTCTACGAGCAGTACTTC. Translation gives CASSLLTRHVYEQYF.

V is TRBV29-1 and J is TRBJ1-2; possibly TRBD1 for D (6 bases). Germline CDR1 and CDR2: SQVTM and ANQGSEA. The CDR3 spans 11 residues. Trimming removed 5 bases at V and 6 bases at J, with 10 bases between. CDR3 protein: CSVQGLDGYTF. The CDR3 DNA follows: TGCAGCGTTCAGGGGCTTGATGGCTACACCTTC.

The chain carries TRBV2 and TRBJ1-2; a possible D gene is TRBD1 (6 bases). Between the trimmed V and J ends, which lost 6 bases and 6 bases, there was a span of 14 bases. This CDR3 region has 13 residues. CDR1 and CDR2 (germline): SNHLY, FYNNEI. CDR3 protein: CASRPTGIDGYTF. Here the CDR3 DNA reads TGTGCCAGCAGACCTACAGGGATCGATGGCTACACCTTC.

The rearrangement links TRBV7-2 to TRBJ2-1; 9 bases line up with TRBD1. J was trimmed by 4 bases and V by 4 bases; bases with no gene match: 5. The V gene's germline CDR1 is SGHTA and CDR2 FQGNSA. This CDR3 has 15 residues. CDR3 residues: CASSSRDRAYNEQFF. The CDR3 coding sequence is TGTGCCAGCAGCTCACGGGACAGGGCGTACAATGAGCAGTTCTTC.

This chain links TRBV6-6 with TRBJ1-6; 8 bases line up with TRBD1. V shed 5 bases, J shed 1 base, and the junction held 1 base outside the gene matches. Germline-derived CDR1 and CDR2 are MNHNY and SVGAGI (reference sequence). CDR3 length equals 15 residues. CDR3 sequence (DNA): TGTGCCAGCAGTCAGGGGGCATCCTATAATTCACCCCTCCACTTT. Translated: CASSQGASYNSPLHF.

This clone has just one count. The chain has TRBV29-1 and TRBJ1-1, with TRBD1 matching 9 bases. Per germline, CDR1 SQVTM and CDR2 ANQGSEA. Germline trimming cut 6 bases from V and 4 bases from J; bases unmatched to any gene: 0. This CDR3 spans 11 amino acids. This chain's CDR3 is CSVTGGTEAFF. The CDR3 DNA is TGCAGCGTGACAGGGGGCACTGAAGCTTTCTTT. Full variable domain (missing parts from reference TRBV29-1 and TRBJ1-1): SAVISQKPSRDICQRGTSLTIQCQVDSQVTMMFWYRQQPGQSLTLIATANQGSEATYESGFVIDKFPISRPNLTFSTLTVSNMSPEDSSIYLCSVTGGTEAFFGQGTRLTVV.